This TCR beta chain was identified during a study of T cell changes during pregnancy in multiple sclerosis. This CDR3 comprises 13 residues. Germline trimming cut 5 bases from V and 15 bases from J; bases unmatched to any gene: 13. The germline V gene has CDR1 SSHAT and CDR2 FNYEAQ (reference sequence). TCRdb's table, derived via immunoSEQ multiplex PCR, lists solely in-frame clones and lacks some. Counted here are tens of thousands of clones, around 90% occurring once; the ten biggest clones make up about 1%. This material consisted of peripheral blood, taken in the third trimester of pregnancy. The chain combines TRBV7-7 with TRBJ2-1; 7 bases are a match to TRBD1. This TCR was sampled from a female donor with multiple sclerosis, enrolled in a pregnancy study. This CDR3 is CASSARQGTSWFF. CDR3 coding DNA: TGTGCCAGCAGCGCCCGACAGGGAACTTCTTGGTTCTTC.